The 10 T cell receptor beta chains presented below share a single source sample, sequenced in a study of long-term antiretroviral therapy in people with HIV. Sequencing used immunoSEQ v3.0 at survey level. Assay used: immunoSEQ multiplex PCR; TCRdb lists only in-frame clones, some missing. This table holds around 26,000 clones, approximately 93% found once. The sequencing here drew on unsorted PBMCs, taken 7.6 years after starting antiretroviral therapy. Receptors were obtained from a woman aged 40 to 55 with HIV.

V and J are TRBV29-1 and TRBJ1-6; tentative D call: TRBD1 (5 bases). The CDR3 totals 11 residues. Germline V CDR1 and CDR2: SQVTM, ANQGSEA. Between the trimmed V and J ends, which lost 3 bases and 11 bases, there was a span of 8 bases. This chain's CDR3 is CSVEGGAPLHF. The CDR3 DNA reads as TGCAGCGTTGAGGGGGGGGCACCCCTCCACTTT.

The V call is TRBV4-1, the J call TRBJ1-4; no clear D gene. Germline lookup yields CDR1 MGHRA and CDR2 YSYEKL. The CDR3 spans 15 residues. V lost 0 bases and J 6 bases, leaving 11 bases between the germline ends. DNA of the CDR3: TGCGCCAGCAGCCAAGATCCAGGTCGGGATGAAAAACTGTTTTTT. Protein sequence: CASSQDPGRDEKLFF.

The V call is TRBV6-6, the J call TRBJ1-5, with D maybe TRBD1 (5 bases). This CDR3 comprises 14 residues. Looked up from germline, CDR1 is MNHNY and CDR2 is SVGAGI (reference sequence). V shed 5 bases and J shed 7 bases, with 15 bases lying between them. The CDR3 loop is CASSTANPGQPQHF. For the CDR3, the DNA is TGTGCCAGCAGTACCGCCAACCCAGGGCAGCCCCAGCATTTT.

Here the CDR3 reads CASSPTTGRLSYEQYF. As DNA, the CDR3 is TGTGCCAGCAGCCCGACAACAGGTAGACTTTCCTACGAGCAGTACTTC. This sequence joins TRBV7-9 and TRBJ2-7; a possible D gene is TRBD1 (5 bases). The CDR3 is made up of 16 amino acids. Trimming pared 5 bases from V and 1 base from J, leaving 18 bases between. Germline lookup yields CDR1 SEHNR and CDR2 FQNEAQ (reference sequence).

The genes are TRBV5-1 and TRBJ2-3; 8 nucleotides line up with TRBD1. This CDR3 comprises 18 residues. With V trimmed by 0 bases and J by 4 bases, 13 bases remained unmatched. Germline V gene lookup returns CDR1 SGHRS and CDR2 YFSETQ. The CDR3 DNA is TGCGCCAGCAGCTTGGCCAGCAGGACAGGGTTTCAGTCAGATACGCAGTATTTT. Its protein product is CASSLASRTGFQSDTQYF.

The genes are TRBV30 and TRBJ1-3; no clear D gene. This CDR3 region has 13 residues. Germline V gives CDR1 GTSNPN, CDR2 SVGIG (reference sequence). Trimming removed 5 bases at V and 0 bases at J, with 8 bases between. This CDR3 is CAWHVASGNTIYF. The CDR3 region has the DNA TGTGCCTGGCATGTAGCCTCTGGAAACACCATATATTTT.

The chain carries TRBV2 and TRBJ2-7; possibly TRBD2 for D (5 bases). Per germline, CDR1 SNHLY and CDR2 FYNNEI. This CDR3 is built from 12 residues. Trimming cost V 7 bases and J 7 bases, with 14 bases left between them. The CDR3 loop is CASTRGFYEQYF. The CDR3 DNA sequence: TGTGCCAGCACCCGGGGATTTTATGAGCAGTACTTC.

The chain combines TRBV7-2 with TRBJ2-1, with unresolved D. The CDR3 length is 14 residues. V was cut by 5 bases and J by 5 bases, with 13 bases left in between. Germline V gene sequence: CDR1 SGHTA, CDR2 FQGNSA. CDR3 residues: CASSPGVPNNEQFF. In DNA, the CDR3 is TGTGCCAGCAGCCCCGGTGTCCCCAACAATGAGCAGTTCTTC.

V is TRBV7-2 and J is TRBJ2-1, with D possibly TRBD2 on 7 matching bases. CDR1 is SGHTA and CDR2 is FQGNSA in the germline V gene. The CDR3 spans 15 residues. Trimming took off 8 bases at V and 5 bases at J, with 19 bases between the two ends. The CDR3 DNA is TGTGCCAGCCGACCTAGGGGGGGGGATAACAATGAGCAGTTCTTC. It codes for CASRPRGGDNNEQFF.

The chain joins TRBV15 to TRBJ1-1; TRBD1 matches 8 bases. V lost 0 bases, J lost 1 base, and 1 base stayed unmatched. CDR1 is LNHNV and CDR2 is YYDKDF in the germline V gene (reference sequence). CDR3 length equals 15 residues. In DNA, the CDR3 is TGTGCCACCAGCAGAGACACAGGGGGGAACACTGAAGCTTTCTTT. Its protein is CATSRDTGGNTEAFF. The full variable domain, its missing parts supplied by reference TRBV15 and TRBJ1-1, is DAMVIQNPRYQVTQFGKPVTLSCSQTLNHNVMYWYQQKSSQAPKLLFHYYDKDFNNEADTPDNFQSRRPNTSFCFLDIRSPGLGDTAMYLCATSRDTGGNTEAFFGQGTRLTVV.